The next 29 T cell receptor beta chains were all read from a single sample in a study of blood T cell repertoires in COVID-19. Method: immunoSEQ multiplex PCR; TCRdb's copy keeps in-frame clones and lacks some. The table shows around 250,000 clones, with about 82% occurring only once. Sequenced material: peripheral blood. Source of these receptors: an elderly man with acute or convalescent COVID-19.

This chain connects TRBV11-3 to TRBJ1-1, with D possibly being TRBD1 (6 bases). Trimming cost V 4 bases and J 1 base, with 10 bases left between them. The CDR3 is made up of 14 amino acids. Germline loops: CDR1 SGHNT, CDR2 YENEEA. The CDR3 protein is CASSSTGWNTEAFF. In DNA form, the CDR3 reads TGTGCCAGCAGCTCCACAGGGTGGAACACTGAAGCTTTCTTT.

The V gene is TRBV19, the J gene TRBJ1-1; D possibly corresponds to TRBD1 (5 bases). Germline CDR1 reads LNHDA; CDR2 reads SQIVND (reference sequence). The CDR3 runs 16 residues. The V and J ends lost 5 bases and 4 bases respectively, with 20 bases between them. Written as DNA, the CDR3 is TGTGCCAGTAGTTCCCGGGACCTTATGGAGGGCACTGAAGCTTTCTTT. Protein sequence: CASSSRDLMEGTEAFF.

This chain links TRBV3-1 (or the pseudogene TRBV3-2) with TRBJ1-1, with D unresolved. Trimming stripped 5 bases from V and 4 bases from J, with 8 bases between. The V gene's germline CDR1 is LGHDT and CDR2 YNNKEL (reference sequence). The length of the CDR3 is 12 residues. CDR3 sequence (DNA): TGTGCCAGCAGCTCCGCCAGCACTGAAGCTTTCTTT. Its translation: CASSSASTEAFF.

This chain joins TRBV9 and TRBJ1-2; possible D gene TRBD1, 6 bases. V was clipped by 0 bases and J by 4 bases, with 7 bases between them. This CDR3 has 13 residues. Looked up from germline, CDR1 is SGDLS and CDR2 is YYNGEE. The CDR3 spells CASSVGTVYGYTF. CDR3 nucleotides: TGTGCCAGCAGCGTAGGGACAGTCTATGGCTACACCTTC.

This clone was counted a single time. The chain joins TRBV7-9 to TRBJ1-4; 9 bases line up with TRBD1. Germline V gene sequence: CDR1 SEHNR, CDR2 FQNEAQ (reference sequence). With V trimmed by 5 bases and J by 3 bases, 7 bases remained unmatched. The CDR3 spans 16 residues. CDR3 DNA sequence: TGTGCCAGCAGCGAGACAGGGGGTCTTGCTAATGAAAAACTGTTTTTT. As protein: CASSETGGLANEKLFF. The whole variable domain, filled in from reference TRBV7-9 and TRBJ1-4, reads DTGVSQNPRHKITKRGQNVTFRCDPISEHNRLYWYRQTLGQGPEFLTYFQNEAQLEKSRLLSDRFSAERPKGSFSTLEIQRTEQGDSAMYLCASSETGGLANEKLFFGSGTQLSVL.

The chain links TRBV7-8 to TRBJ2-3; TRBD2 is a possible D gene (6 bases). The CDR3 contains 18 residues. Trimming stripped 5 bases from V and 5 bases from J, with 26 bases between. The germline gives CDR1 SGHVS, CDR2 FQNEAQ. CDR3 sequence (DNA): TGTGCCAGCAGCCCAAGAGGTGGGGGGACCCGTCTGGGAGATACGCAGTATTTT. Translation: CASSPRGGGTRLGDTQYF.

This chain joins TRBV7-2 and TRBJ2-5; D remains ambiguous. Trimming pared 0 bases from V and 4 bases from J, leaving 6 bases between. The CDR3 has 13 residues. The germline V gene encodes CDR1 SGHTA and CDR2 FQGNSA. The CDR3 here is CASSLAYSETQYF. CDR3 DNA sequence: TGTGCCAGCAGCTTAGCATACTCAGAGACCCAGTACTTC.

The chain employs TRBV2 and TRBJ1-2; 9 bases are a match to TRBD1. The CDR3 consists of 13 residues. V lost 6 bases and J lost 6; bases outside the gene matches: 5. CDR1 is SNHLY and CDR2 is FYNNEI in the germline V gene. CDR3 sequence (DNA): TGTGCCAGCAGAGCCGGGACAGGGCATGGCTACACCTTC. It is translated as CASRAGTGHGYTF.

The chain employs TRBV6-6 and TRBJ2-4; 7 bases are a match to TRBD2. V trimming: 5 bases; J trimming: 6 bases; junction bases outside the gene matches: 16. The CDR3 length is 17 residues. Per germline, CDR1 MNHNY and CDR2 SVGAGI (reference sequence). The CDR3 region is CASSPTPVLGGGNIQYF. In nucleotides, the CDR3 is TGTGCCAGCAGTCCTACCCCCGTCCTAGGCGGGGGAAACATTCAGTACTTC.

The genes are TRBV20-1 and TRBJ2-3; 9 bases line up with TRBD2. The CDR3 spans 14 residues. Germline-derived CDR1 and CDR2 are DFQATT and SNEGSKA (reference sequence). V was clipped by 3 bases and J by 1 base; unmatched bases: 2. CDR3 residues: CSASVAGGTDTQYF. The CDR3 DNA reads TGCAGTGCTAGTGTAGCGGGGGGCACAGATACGCAGTATTTT.

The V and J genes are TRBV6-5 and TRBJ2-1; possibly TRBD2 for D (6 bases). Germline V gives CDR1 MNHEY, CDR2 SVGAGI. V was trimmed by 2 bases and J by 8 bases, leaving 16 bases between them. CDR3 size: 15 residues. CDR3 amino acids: CASSYQLGLGDEQFF. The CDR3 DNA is TGTGCCAGCAGTTACCAGCTGGGACTTGGAGATGAGCAGTTCTTC.

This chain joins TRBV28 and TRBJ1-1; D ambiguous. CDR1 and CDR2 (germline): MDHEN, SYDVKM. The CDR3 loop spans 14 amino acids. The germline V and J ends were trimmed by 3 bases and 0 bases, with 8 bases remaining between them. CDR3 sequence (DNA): TGTGCCAGCAGTTTGCGGCAATTGAACACTGAAGCTTTCTTT. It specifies CASSLRQLNTEAFF.

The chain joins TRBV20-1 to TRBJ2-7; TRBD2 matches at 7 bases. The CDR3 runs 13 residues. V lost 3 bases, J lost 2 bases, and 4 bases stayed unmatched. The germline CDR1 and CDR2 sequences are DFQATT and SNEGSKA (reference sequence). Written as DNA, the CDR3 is TGCAGTGCTAGTAGCGGGTTAACCTACGAGCAGTACTTC. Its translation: CSASSGLTYEQYF.

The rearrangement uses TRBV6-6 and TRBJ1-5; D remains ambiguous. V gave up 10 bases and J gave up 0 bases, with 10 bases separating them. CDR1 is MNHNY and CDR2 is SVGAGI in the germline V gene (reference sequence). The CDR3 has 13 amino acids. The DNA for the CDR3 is TGTGCCACCGCCCCGGTTAGCAATCAGCCCCAGCATTTT. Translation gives CATAPVSNQPQHF.

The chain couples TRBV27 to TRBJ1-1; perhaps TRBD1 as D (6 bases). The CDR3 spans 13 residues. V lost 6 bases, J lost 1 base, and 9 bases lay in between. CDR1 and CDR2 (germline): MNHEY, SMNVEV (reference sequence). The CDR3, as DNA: TGTGCCAGCAGCCAGGACAGGAACACTGAAGCTTTCTTT. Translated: CASSQDRNTEAFF.

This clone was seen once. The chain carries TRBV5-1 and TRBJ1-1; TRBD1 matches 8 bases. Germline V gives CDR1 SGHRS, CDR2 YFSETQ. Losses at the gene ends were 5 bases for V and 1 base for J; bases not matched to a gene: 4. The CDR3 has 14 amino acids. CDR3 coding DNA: TGCGCCAGCAGTTGGACAGGGACGAACACTGAAGCTTTCTTT. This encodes CASSWTGTNTEAFF.

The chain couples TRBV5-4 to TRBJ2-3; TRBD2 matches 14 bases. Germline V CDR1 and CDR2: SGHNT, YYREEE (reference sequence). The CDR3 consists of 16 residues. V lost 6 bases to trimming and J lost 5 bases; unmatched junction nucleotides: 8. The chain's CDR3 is CASNLRGLAGVDTQYF. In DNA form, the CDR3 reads TGTGCCAGCAACCTGAGGGGACTAGCGGGGGTAGATACGCAGTATTTT.

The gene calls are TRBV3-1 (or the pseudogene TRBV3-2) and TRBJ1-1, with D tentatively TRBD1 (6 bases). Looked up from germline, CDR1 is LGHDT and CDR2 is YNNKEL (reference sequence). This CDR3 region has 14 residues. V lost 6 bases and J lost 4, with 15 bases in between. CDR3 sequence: CASRRPGDGTEAFF. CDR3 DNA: TGTGCCAGCAGACGTCCAGGGGATGGCACTGAAGCTTTCTTT.

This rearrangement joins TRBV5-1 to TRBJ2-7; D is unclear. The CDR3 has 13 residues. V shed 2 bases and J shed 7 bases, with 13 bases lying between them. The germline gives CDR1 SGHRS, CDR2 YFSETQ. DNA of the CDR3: TGCGCCAGCAGCTTCCCCAACGCTAGAGAGCAGTACTTC. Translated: CASSFPNAREQYF.

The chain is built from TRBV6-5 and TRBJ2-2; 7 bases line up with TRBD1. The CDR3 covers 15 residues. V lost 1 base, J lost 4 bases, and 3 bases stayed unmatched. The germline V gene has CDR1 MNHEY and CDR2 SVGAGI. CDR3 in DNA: TGTGCCAGCAGTTACTTGGCAGGGGGCACCGGGGAGCTGTTTTTT. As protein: CASSYLAGGTGELFF.

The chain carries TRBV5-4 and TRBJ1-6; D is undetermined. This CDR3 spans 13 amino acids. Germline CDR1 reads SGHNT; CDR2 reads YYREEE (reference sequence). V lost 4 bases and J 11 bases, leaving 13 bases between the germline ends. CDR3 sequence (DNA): TGTGCCAGCAGCCCGGAGGCCGGGACACCCCTCCACTTT. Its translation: CASSPEAGTPLHF. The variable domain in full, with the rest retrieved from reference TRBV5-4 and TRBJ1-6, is ETGVTQSPTHLIKTRGQQVTLRCSSQSGHNTVSWYQQALGQGPQFIFQYYREEENGRGNFPPRFSGLQFPNYSSELNVNALELDDSALYLCASSPEAGTPLHFGNGTRLTVT.

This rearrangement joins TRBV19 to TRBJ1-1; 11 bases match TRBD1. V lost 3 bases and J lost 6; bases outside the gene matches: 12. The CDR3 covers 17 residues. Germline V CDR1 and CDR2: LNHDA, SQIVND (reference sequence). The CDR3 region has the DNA TGTGCCAGTAGTATTCGAAGGACAGGGGGCTGGGTCGCTGAAGCTTTCTTT. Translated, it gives CASSIRRTGGWVAEAFF.

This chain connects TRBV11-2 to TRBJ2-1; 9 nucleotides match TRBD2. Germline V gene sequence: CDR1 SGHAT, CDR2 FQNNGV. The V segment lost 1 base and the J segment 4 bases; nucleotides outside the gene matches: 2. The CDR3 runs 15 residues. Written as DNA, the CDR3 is TGTGCCAGCAGCTTAGGCAGCGGGAGGTACAATGAGCAGTTCTTC. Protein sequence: CASSLGSGRYNEQFF. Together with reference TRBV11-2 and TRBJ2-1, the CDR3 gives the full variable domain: EAGVAQSPRYKIIEKRQSVAFWCNPISGHATLYWYQQILGQGPKLLIQFQNNGVVDDSQLPKDRFSAERLKGVDSTLKIQPAKLEDSAVYLCASSLGSGRYNEQFFGPGTRLTVL.

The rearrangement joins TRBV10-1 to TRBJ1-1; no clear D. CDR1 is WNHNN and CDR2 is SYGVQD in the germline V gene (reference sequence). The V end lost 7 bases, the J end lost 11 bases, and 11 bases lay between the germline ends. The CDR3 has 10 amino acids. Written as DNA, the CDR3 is TGCGCCAGCATTCCCGGTTGGGCTTTCTTT. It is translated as CASIPGWAFF.

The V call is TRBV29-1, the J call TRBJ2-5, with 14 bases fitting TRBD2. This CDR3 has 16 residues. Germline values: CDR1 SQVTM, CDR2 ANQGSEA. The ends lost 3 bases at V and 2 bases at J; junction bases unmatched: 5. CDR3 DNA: TGCAGCGTTGAGGGACTAGCGGGAGTAAGGCAAGAGACCCAGTACTTC. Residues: CSVEGLAGVRQETQYF.

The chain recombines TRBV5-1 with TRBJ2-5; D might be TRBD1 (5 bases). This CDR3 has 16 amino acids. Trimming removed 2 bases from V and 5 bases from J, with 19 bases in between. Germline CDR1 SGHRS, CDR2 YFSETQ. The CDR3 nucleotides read TGCGCCAGCAGCTTAAGTCCTGGCGCAGCAGGGGAGACCCAGTACTTC. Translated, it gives CASSLSPGAAGETQYF. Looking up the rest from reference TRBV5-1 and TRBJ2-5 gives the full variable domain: KAGVTQTPRYLIKTRGQQVTLSCSPISGHRSVSWYQQTPGQGLQFLFEYFSETQRNKGNFPGRFSGRQFSNSRSEMNVSTLELGDSALYLCASSLSPGAAGETQYFGPGTRLLVL.

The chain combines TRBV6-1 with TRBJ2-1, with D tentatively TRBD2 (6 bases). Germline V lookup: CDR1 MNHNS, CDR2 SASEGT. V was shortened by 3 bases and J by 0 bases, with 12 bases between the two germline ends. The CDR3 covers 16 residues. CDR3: CASSDNSGPSYNEQFF. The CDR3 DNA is TGTGCCAGCAGTGATAATAGCGGCCCCTCCTACAATGAGCAGTTCTTC.

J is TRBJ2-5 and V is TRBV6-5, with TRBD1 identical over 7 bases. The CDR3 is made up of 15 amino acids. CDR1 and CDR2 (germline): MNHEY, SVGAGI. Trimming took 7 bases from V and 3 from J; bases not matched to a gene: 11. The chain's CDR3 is CASTNYRGTKETQYF. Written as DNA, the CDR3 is TGTGCCAGCACCAACTACAGGGGAACCAAAGAGACCCAGTACTTC.

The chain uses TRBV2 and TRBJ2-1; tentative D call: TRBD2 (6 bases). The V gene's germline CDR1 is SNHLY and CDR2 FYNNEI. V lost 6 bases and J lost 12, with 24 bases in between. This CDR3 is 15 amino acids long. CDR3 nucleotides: TGTGCCAGCAGGGCTCTGCTCCCTAAGAGGCGGGGGCAGTTCTTC. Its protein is CASRALLPKRRGQFF. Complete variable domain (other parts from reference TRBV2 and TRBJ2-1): EPEVTQTPSHQVTQMGQEVILRCVPISNHLYFYWYRQILGQKVEFLVSFYNNEISEKSEIFDDQFSVERPDGSNFTLKIRSTKLEDSAMYFCASRALLPKRRGQFFGPGTRLTVL.